This T cell receptor (beta chain) was retrieved from a study of cytomegalovirus exposure and HLA in healthy donors. Study-wide points: In a later analysis, a missense DCLRE1C variant was linked to TCR beta V- and J-gene trimming. 150 or so TCR beta chains were listed as cytomegalovirus-associated.

This CDR3 is 16 amino acids long. CDR1 is LNHDA, CDR2 SQIVND, per germline (reference sequence). Trimming took 3 bases from V and 1 from J, leaving 12 bases between them. A remark on this clone: Its antigen is currently unknown.

The PCR employed 60 Vbeta primers together with 13 Jbeta primers. Measured with immunoSEQ multiplex PCR; TCRdb has only the in-frame clones, and not every one. The sample data list tens of thousands of clones. The TCR originated in a woman in her 40s in good health and CMV-seropositive. The sequenced material came from PBMCs. The rearrangement uses TRBV19 and TRBJ2-2; no clear D gene. The CDR3 reads CASSIPTNLNTGELFF. CDR3 DNA sequence: TGTGCCAGTAGTATTCCCACAAATTTGAACACCGGGGAGCTGTTTTTT.